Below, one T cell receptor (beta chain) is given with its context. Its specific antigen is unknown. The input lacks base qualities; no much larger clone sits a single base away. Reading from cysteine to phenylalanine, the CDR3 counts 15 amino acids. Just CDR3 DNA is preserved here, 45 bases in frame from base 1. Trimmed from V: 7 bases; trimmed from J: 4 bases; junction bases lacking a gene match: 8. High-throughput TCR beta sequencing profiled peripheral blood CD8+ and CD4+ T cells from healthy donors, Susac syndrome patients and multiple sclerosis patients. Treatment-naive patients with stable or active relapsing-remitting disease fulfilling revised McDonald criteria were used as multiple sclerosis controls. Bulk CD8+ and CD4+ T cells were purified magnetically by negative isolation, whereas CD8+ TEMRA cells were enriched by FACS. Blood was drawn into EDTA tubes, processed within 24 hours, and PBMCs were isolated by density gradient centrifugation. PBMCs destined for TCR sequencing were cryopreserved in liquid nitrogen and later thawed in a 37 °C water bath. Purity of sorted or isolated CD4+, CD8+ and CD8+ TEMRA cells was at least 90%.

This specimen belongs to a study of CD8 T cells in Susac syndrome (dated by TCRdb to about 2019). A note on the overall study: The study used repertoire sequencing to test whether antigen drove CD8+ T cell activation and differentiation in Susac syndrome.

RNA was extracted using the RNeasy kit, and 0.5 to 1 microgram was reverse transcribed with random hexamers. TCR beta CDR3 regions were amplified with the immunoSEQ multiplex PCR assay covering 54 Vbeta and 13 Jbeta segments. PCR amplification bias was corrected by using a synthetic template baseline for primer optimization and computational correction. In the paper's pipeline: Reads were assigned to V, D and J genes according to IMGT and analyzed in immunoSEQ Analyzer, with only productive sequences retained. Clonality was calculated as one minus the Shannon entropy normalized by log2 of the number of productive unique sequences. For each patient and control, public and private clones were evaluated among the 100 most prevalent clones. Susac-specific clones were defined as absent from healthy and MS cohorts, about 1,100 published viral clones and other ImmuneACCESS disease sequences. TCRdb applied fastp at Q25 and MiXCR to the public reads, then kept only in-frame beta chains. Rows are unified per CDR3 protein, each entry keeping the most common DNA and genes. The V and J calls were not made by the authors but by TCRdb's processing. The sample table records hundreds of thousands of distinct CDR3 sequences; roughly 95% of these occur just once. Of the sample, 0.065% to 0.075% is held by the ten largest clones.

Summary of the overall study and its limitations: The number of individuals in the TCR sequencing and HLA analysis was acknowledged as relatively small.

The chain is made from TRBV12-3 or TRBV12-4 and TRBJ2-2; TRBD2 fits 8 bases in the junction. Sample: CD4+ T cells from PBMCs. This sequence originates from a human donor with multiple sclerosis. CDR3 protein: CASTTRRGGTGELFF. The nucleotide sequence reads TGTGCCAGCACTACAAGACGGGGGGGCACCGGGGAGCTGTTTTTT.